The rows below give T cell receptor beta chains drawn from one sample of a study of control samples from healthy donors and cancer patients. The protocol was immunoSEQ multiplex PCR, while the TCRdb copy is restricted to in-frame clones and leaves out a portion. This repertoire shows about 170,000 clones, over 85% found once; its top ten account for approximately 4%. The material sequenced was blood. The receptors were gathered from a woman in her fifties or sixties in good health. The CDR3 runs from the conserved cysteine through the conserved F or W. Each record gives: V gene, clone size, J gene, CDR3 protein. Not every row has a clone size; where given, it reads once, few, many or a size class.

TRBV2	NA	TRBJ2-3	CASSEVIAPSTDTQYF
TRBV5-6	once	TRBJ1-2	CASSYTGFYGYTF
TRBV9	NA	TRBJ1-1	CASSSTTTGSLGAFF
TRBV10-1	NA	TRBJ1-2	CASRATYGYTF
TRBV7-2	NA	TRBJ2-3	CASSPGRRQLNTQYF
TRBV6-1	NA	TRBJ1-5	CASSEDPDQPQHF
TRBV11-2	once	TRBJ2-1	CASSLERAVSSYNEQFF
TRBV5-1	once	TRBJ2-2	CASSWDGTWGGELFF
TRBV6-4	NA	TRBJ1-5	CASSTDYSQPQHF
TRBV7-2	once	TRBJ1-2	CASSSYGPNYGYTF
TRBV7-2	once	TRBJ1-5	CASSFNSNQPQHF
TRBV30	NA	TRBJ1-2	CAWSVRRDYGYTF
TRBV5-1	NA	TRBJ1-4	CASSFGGGNEKLFF
TRBV23-1	NA	TRBJ1-4	CASSQSGTADNEKLFF